The 26 T cell receptor beta chains listed next were all sequenced from one sample in a study of memory CD4+ T cells and cytomegalovirus serostatus. Single viable CD3+CD4+CD8-CD45RO+ cells were sorted as the memory CD4+ T cells. Assay used: immunoSEQ multiplex PCR; TCRdb lists only in-frame clones, some missing. This table holds approximately 50,000 clones, about 68% found once. The source material was memory CD4+ T cells from blood. These receptors were collected from an adult in good health and CMV-seropositive.

Regarding this clone: Compared with germline, one end of the junction differs, possibly owing to a read error. This rearrangement joins TRBV27 to TRBJ2-3, with D possibly matching TRBD2 (5 bases). The germline V gene encodes CDR1 MNHEY and CDR2 SMNVEV (reference sequence). The CDR3 is 13 amino acids. This chain's CDR3 is CTSRGDSTDTQYF. Written as DNA, the CDR3 is TGTACCAGTCGGGGAGACAGCACAGATACGCAGTATTTT.

The rearrangement links TRBV6-5 to TRBJ2-3, with D uncertain. The CDR3 is 12 amino acids. The germline CDR1 and CDR2 sequences are MNHEY and SVGAGI. Trimming stripped 11 bases from V and 1 base from J, with 10 bases between. As DNA, the CDR3 is TGTGCCGGCACGCGGCGCACAGATACGCAGTATTTT. Its translation: CAGTRRTDTQYF.

The chain combines TRBV6-6 with TRBJ2-7; no clear D. The germline CDR1 and CDR2 sequences are MNHNY and SVGAGI (reference sequence). The CDR3 consists of 11 residues. The CDR3 sequence: CASSNSYEQYV. The CDR3 DNA reads TGTGCCAGCAGTAACTCCTACGAGCAGTACGTC.

This chain links TRBV2 with TRBJ2-1, with TRBD1 matching 10 bases. V lost 7 bases to trimming and J lost 6 bases; unmatched junction nucleotides: 12. Germline loops: CDR1 SNHLY, CDR2 FYNNEI. The CDR3 loop spans 16 amino acids. CDR3 amino acids: CASTGRPGQGINEQFF. The DNA of the CDR3 is TGTGCCAGCACTGGCCGCCCGGGACAGGGGATCAATGAGCAGTTCTTC.

The chain links TRBV9 to TRBJ2-1; TRBD1 aligns across 8 bases. Losses at the gene ends were 0 bases for V and 0 bases for J; bases not matched to a gene: 2. Germline V gene lookup returns CDR1 SGDLS and CDR2 YYNGEE. The CDR3 runs to 16 residues. The CDR3 nucleotides are TGTGCCAGCAGCGTAGATGACAGGGGCTCCTACAATGAGCAGTTCTTC. This gives the protein CASSVDDRGSYNEQFF.

V is TRBV7-2 and J is TRBJ2-7; TRBD2 matches at 7 bases. The CDR3 is 14 amino acids. Germline assignment: CDR1 SGHTA and CDR2 FQGNSA. Trimming cost V 0 bases and J 3 bases; bases outside gene matches: 2. CDR3 protein: CASSLAGGIYEQYF. CDR3 sequence (DNA): TGTGCCAGCAGCTTAGCGGGAGGGATCTACGAGCAGTACTTC.

The chain combines TRBV2 with TRBJ1-2, with 7 bases matching TRBD1. The CDR3 sequence is 15 residues long. With V trimmed by 9 bases and J by 3 bases, 13 bases remained unmatched. The germline gives CDR1 SNHLY, CDR2 FYNNEI. CDR3 sequence: CASSGGGALDYGYTF. DNA for the CDR3: TGTGCCAGTAGCGGAGGGGGCGCCCTCGACTATGGCTACACCTTC.

The chain joins TRBV6-5 to TRBJ2-7, with D tentatively TRBD2 (5 bases). Germline CDR1 and CDR2: MNHEY and SVGAGI. V was trimmed by 3 bases and J by 4 bases, leaving 16 bases between them. This CDR3 comprises 15 residues. CDR3 protein: CASSYSGLQAYEQYF. The CDR3 DNA follows: TGTGCCAGCAGTTATTCGGGGTTGCAGGCTTACGAGCAGTACTTC.

V usage is TRBV4-1 and J usage is TRBJ1-2; D gene unclear. V lost 0 bases to trimming and J lost 4 bases, with 12 bases between them. The CDR3 length is 15 residues. Per the germline V gene, CDR1 is MGHRA and CDR2 is YSYEKL. CDR3 coding DNA: TGCGCCAGCAGCCAAGATCCGGCAGCCCTCTATGGCTACACCTTC. Its protein product is CASSQDPAALYGYTF.

This clone showed up just once. This chain connects TRBV5-4 to TRBJ2-5; D gene ambiguous. Looked up from germline, CDR1 is SGHNT and CDR2 is YYREEE (reference sequence). The CDR3 totals 14 residues. Trimming took off 3 bases at V and 5 bases at J, with 14 bases between the two ends. CDR3 coding DNA: TGTGCCAGCAGCTCCACCAGCACGGTGGAGACCCAGTACTTC. This encodes CASSSTSTVETQYF.

The rearrangement joins TRBV19 to TRBJ2-2; no clear D gene. Germline CDR1 and CDR2: LNHDA and SQIVND (reference sequence). Trimming shortened V by 2 bases and J by 1 base, and 11 bases separated the two germline ends. The CDR3 covers 16 residues. CDR3 residues: CASSIHPAVNTGELFF. The CDR3 DNA is TGTGCCAGTAGTATACATCCGGCCGTGAACACCGGGGAGCTGTTTTTT. The full variable domain, rest sourced from reference TRBV19 and TRBJ2-2, is DGGITQSPKYLFRKEGQNVTLSCEQNLNHDAMYWYRQDPGQGLRLIYYSQIVNDFQKGDIAEGYSVSREKKESFPLTVTSAQKNPTAFYLCASSIHPAVNTGELFFGEGSRLTVL.

This chain uses TRBV19 with TRBJ2-1; no reliable D call. The CDR3 is 13 residues long. Trimming took 4 bases from V and 4 from J, leaving 8 bases between them. Germline CDR1 reads LNHDA; CDR2 reads SQIVND (reference sequence). CDR3 sequence reads: CASSSQSYNEQFF. CDR3 sequence (DNA): TGTGCCAGTAGTAGCCAGAGTTACAATGAGCAGTTCTTC.

This chain connects TRBV2 to TRBJ1-1; D gene ambiguous. Germline V gene sequence: CDR1 SNHLY, CDR2 FYNNEI. The ends were cut back, 7 bases at V and 3 bases at J, with 12 bases in the middle. This CDR3 has 13 residues. CDR3 in amino acids: CASKVEGDTEAFF. CDR3 DNA: TGTGCCAGCAAGGTGGAGGGCGACACTGAAGCTTTCTTT.

This clone was seen more than once but under ten times. The V and J genes are TRBV19 and TRBJ1-2; D is unresolved. The CDR3 is 12 residues long. V shed 7 bases and J shed 2 bases, with 8 bases lying between them. Germline lookup yields CDR1 LNHDA and CDR2 SQIVND (reference sequence). The CDR3 reads CASTTGNYGYTF. The CDR3 region has the DNA TGTGCCAGTACTACGGGGAACTATGGCTACACCTTC.

V and J are TRBV7-7 and TRBJ2-5, with D maybe TRBD1 (5 bases). Trimming cost V 6 bases and J 6 bases, with 17 bases left between them. The CDR3 length is 14 residues. Germline CDR1 SSHAT, CDR2 FNYEAQ (reference sequence). CDR3 nucleotide sequence: TGTGCCAGCAGTAGCTTAGACAGCCGGCAGACCCAGTACTTC. It encodes CASSSLDSRQTQYF.

The chain joins TRBV18 to TRBJ2-5, with D possibly matching TRBD1 (6 bases). V was pared by 6 bases and J by 5 bases, with 22 bases between. The germline V gene has CDR1 KGHSH and CDR2 LQKENI. The CDR3 spans 16 residues. CDR3 loop: CASSEVSSAGAETQYF. The DNA for the CDR3 is TGTGCCAGCTCGGAGGTGTCGTCGGCAGGGGCGGAGACCCAGTACTTC.

The genes are TRBV18 and TRBJ1-2; D is undetermined. Germline V gene lookup returns CDR1 KGHSH and CDR2 LQKENI. This CDR3 spans 16 amino acids. The germline V and J ends were trimmed by 3 bases and 8 bases, with 22 bases remaining between them. Here the CDR3 DNA reads TGTGCCAGCTCACCCCCGACACGAGGGCGGGGAGACGGCTACACCTTC. It translates to CASSPPTRGRGDGYTF.

A remark on this clone: Other DNA sequences in the sample encode the same CDR3. The chain is built from TRBV4-3 and TRBJ1-5; D remains ambiguous. V dropped 1 base and J dropped 3 bases, with 4 bases sitting between them. The CDR3 is made up of 13 amino acids. Germline lookup yields CDR1 LGHNA and CDR2 YSLEER. The CDR3 region has the DNA TGCGCCAGCAGCCAAGCACCCAATCAGCCCCAGCATTTT. It yields the protein CASSQAPNQPQHF.

This chain joins TRBV6-6 and TRBJ2-7; perhaps TRBD2 as D (5 bases). Germline V CDR1 and CDR2: MNHNY, SVGAGI (reference sequence). The CDR3 contains 10 residues. Between the trimmed V and J ends, which lost 8 bases and 4 bases, there was a span of 6 bases. The DNA for the CDR3 is TGTGCCAGCGGGGAGTACGAGCAGTACTTC. Amino acids: CASGEYEQYF.

CDR3 DNA: TGTGCCAGCAGTTATCGCTCCGGCGGGGGGCGGGAGACCCAGTACTTC. This gives the protein CASSYRSGGGRETQYF. The chain recombines TRBV5-6 with TRBJ2-5; TRBD2 agrees at 8 bases. The CDR3 is made up of 16 amino acids. Germline values: CDR1 SGHDT, CDR2 YYEEEE. V shed 5 bases and J 5 bases; nucleotides not matched to a gene: 14.

V gene TRBV9 combines with J gene TRBJ2-7; D remains unclear. Germline V gives CDR1 SGDLS, CDR2 YYNGEE. Trimming pared 0 bases from V and 2 bases from J, leaving 15 bases between. There are 16 residues in the CDR3. In DNA, the CDR3 is TGTGCCAGCAGCGTAGCCCCAGCCGGAAGCGCCTACGAGCAGTACTTC. Amino acids: CASSVAPAGSAYEQYF.

This rearrangement joins TRBV27 to TRBJ2-1; TRBD2 matches at 12 bases. J lost 3 bases, V lost 5 bases, and 8 bases had no gene match. CDR3 size: 17 residues. In germline, CDR1 is MNHEY, CDR2 SMNVEV (reference sequence). The CDR3, as DNA: TGTGCCAGCAGTGCCTCAAGGACTAGCGGGGACTACAATGAGCAGTTCTTC. Translating it yields CASSASRTSGDYNEQFF.

The chain uses TRBV5-6 and TRBJ2-7; D not certain. The V end lost 0 bases, the J end lost 5 bases, and 9 bases lay between the germline ends. Germline CDR1 is SGHDT and CDR2 is YYEEEE. The CDR3 is made up of 13 amino acids. Written as DNA, the CDR3 is TGTGCCAGCAGCTTGGACGGGTACGACGAGCAGTACTTC. Amino acids: CASSLDGYDEQYF. Supplemented by reference TRBV5-6 and TRBJ2-7, the full variable domain reads DAGVTQSPTHLIKTRGQQVTLRCSPKSGHDTVSWYQQALGQGPQFIFQYYEEEERQRGNFPDRFSGHQFPNYSSELNVNALLLGDSALYLCASSLDGYDEQYFGPGTRLTVT.

Turning to this clone: Other DNA sequences in the same sample also yield this CDR3. This rearrangement joins TRBV11-3 to TRBJ1-1; no clear D. The germline CDR1 and CDR2 sequences are SGHNT and YENEEA. Between the trimmed V and J ends, which lost 3 bases and 0 bases, there was a span of 8 bases. This CDR3 region has 14 residues. The CDR3 loop is CASSFGRLNTEAFF. As DNA, the CDR3 is TGTGCCAGCAGCTTCGGGAGGTTGAACACTGAAGCTTTCTTT.

The chain joins TRBV5-1 to TRBJ2-7, with 8 positions matching TRBD2. Germline lookup yields CDR1 SGHRS and CDR2 YFSETQ. There are 9 residues in the CDR3. The CDR3 spells CASTGTRGV. Here the CDR3 DNA reads TGCGCCTCAACCGGGACTAGAGGCGTC.

This chain connects TRBV11-1 to TRBJ2-1; no firm D call. There are 15 residues in the CDR3. V lost 3 bases, J lost 6 bases, and 15 bases lay in between. CDR1 and CDR2 from the germline V gene are SGHAT and FQDESV (reference sequence). CDR3: CASSFRTGLGNEQFF. DNA of the CDR3: TGTGCCAGCAGCTTTAGGACGGGCCTGGGCAATGAGCAGTTCTTC.